This TCR beta chain was captured in a study of cytomegalovirus exposure and HLA in healthy donors. Background on the study: There were 100 million to 120 million unique TCR beta sequences, drawn from about 180 million T cells, in an earlier analysis. Samples from HLA-typed donors yielded approximately 88 million unique TCRs in an early data release.

PCR employed 60 Vbeta and 13 Jbeta primers. Assay used: immunoSEQ multiplex PCR; TCRdb lists only in-frame clones, some missing. In the table there are under 130,000 clones, roughly 77% of which are singletons. The donors (healthy individuals) were bone marrow donors. The CDR3 loop spans 16 amino acids. Germline V gene sequence: CDR1 SGHRS, CDR2 YFSETQ. V lost 4 bases and J lost 5; bases outside the gene matches: 9. Sequencing was done on a sample of PBMCs. This rearrangement joins TRBV5-1 to TRBJ2-3, with 11 bases aligning to TRBD1. This TCR was sampled from a woman between 18 and 29 years old in good health and CMV-seropositive. CDR3 in DNA: TGCGCCAGCAGCCCAGGACAGGGGGCGAAACTAGATACGCAGTATTTT. Translation gives CASSPGQGAKLDTQYF. The full variable domain, its missing parts supplied by reference TRBV5-1 and TRBJ2-3, is KAGVTQTPRYLIKTRGQQVTLSCSPISGHRSVSWYQQTPGQGLQFLFEYFSETQRNKGNFPGRFSGRQFSNSRSEMNVSTLELGDSALYLCASSPGQGAKLDTQYFGPGTRLTVL.